The clone carrying this T cell receptor (beta chain) was counted ten times or more. Its antigen is still unknown. A sample-barcoded 5' primer and a J-beta primer mix were used in a second PCR of about 7 to 11 cycles. TCRdb re-derived calls from the 5' RACE reads in MiXCR, one entry per CDR3 protein. The top ten clones hold more than 6% of a sample with around 1,500,000 distinct CDR3 sequences, about 28% of them seen once. The CDR3 is 13 amino acids. V shed 1 base and J shed 8 bases, with 11 bases lying between them. Looked up from germline, CDR1 is ENHRY and CDR2 is SYGVKD. This sample was taken from a study of blood T cells in healthy people across ages. Study findings and constraints: From one million sequenced T cells, diversity estimates were lower bounds. In older individuals, TCR beta diversity per million T cells was lower, falling roughly linearly with age. Donors of long life had a larger count of naive CD4+ cells and greater diversity than aged donors.

The sample taken for sequencing was blood. The genes are TRBV10-3 and TRBJ1-2, with D uncertain. The origin of this receptor is a woman aged 25-40 years in good health. CDR3 loop: CAISEYAAEGYTF. CDR3 DNA sequence: TGTGCCATCAGTGAGTACGCGGCGGAAGGCTACACCTTC.